This T cell receptor (beta chain) was recorded in a study of T cell repertoires in ileal Crohn's disease (dated by TCRdb to the late 2010s). Some background on the complete study: Median disease duration was approximately 8 years, and 35% of patients were identified as active smokers at the time of surgery. Endoscopic postoperative recurrence was defined as a Rutgeerts score above i0. Running in parallel with the study was a multicentre cohort set up to find predictors of early endoscopic recurrence following ileocolonic resection. A total of about 170 mucosal samples from some 60 patients were sequenced, with samples obtained at several locations on the surgical specimen and at postoperative endoscopy. About half of the patients received postoperative therapy: under 13 received thiopurines and 15 to 20 received anti-TNF agents. The TCR repertoire was analysed in some 53 patients with Crohn's disease drawn from a prospective multicentre cohort. All patients had surgery for a complication: stricturing disease in roughly 61% and penetrating disease in about 39%. The research as a whole found: Higher percentages of high-frequency clones at the time of surgery were linked to endoscopic recurrence, and every patient with clonality above 26.8% (18/57) had recurrence. Patients who were active smokers at surgery had a significantly higher proportion of clonal expansions than non-smokers (approximately 28% vs 17%, p=0.02). Compared with CD4 T cells, sorted CD8 T cells contained more high-frequency clones, which suggests that the mucosal expansions were mostly CD8. Mucosal CD4 and CD8 T cells were sorted and sequenced only in a subgroup of patients, the size of which was not stated.

V and J are trimmed by 7 bases and 5 bases, and the gene matches miss 7 bases of the junction. From the germline V gene, CDR1 is SGHTA and CDR2 is FQGNSA. From its cysteine to its phenylalanine, the CDR3 spans 14 amino acids. Just the 42-base CDR3 DNA is kept, in frame starting at base 1. As concerns this clone: There is no known antigen for this receptor. No clone much larger than this one lies a single base away; base qualities are absent.

Five hundred nanograms of biopsy DNA per sample were submitted for commercial TCRB immunosequencing. Adaptive Biotechnology amplified the CDR3 regions from genomic DNA with a two-step multiplex PCR designed to control amplification bias. The first PCR used primers for every V and J gene segment; the second PCR added barcodes and Illumina adapters. CDR3 libraries were sequenced on an Illumina instrument. In the original analysis: Vendor-provided pipelines were combined with custom analysis of raw data in R/Bioconductor under R version 3.3.0. Clonality, which ranges from 0 to 1, was calculated as the inverse of the normalised Shannon entropy across all productive clones. The repertoire share taken up by the top 100 clones defined high-frequency clones, and only clones that passed a 95% confidence test were kept. Overlap between samples was measured with the Morisita-Horn index, while repertoire diversity was measured with the Simpson index. Imported from immuneACCESS, the table was reduced by TCRdb to in-frame sequences with V and J called. These copies leave out some clones; in studies compared against another copy, an unresolved V gene accounts for under half, and the cause of the remainder is not known. The V and J calls and clone size were taken over from that table, and D and trimming were inferred from the DNA. The sample has about 14,000 clones on record, 60% to 85% of them singletons. The ten largest clones represent 4.5% of the sample.

Adults with ileal or ileocolonic Crohn's disease and an indication for ileocolonic resection were eligible for inclusion. Before DNA extraction, whole ileal mucosal biopsies were kept frozen at -80 degrees C. Genomic DNA was extracted from frozen whole biopsies with a TRizol-based method and quantified on a NanoDrop 2000 spectrophotometer. Recombination connected TRBV7-2 to TRBJ1-5; TRBD1 agrees with 8 junctional bases. This sequence was found in an adult with Crohn's disease. Sequenced: ileal tissue. Read as DNA, the sequence is TGTGCCAGCACGGACCCACAGGGGGATCAGCCCCAGCATTTT. This sequence encodes CASTDPQGDQPQHF.